A single sample gave rise to the 16 T cell receptor beta chains below, sequenced in a study of spatial heterogeneity in lung cancer. Via MiXCR, TCRdb re-called the 5' RACE reads, giving one row per CDR3 protein. The sample includes thousands of distinct CDR3 sequences, 55% seen only once; the top ten take 9.5% to 10%. This sample's time point: blood at routine non-recurrence follow-up after resection. Sequencing was performed on PBMCs, taken at follow-up. The receptors were sampled from a female donor with early-stage non-small cell lung cancer.

On this clonotype itself: This beta chain is a stray read from a library made for alpha chains; its abundance is not meaningful. The rearrangement joins TRBV11-2 to TRBJ2-1, with 10 bases identical to TRBD2. Germline V CDR1 and CDR2: SGHAT, FQNNGV. The CDR3 is 16 amino acids. Trimming cost V 4 bases and J 8 bases; bases outside gene matches: 11. CDR3 loop: CASSWGASGSHHEQFF. The DNA of the CDR3 is TGTGCCAGCAGCTGGGGGGCTAGCGGGAGTCACCATGAGCAGTTCTTC.

About this clonotype itself: This beta chain represents an off-target read in a library built for alpha chains; its size is of limited meaning. The V call is TRBV20-1, the J call TRBJ2-1, with 9 bases that match TRBD2. Germline V gene lookup returns CDR1 DFQATT and CDR2 SNEGSKA (reference sequence). The CDR3 is 15 amino acids. V lost 4 bases and J lost 4; bases outside the gene matches: 8. CDR3: CSAIKRGAEYNEQFF. The CDR3 DNA reads TGCAGTGCTATAAAGCGGGGGGCGGAATACAATGAGCAGTTCTTC.

About this clonotype: A library made for alpha chains picked up this beta chain off target, so its size means little. This chain joins TRBV14 and TRBJ2-3; D is possibly TRBD2 (6 bases). Germline V lookup: CDR1 SGHDN, CDR2 FVKESK. This CDR3 has 14 residues. Deletions cut 4 bases from V and 6 bases from J, with 14 bases between. The CDR3 DNA follows: TGTGCCAGCAGCCCTCCGGGAGTTTCCGATACGCAGTATTTT. It specifies CASSPPGVSDTQYF.

This clonotype was counted a few times. Since the library was made to target alpha chains, this beta chain is a stray read and its abundance is not meaningful. This chain joins TRBV20-1 and TRBJ2-3; 8 bases agree with TRBD1. Germline V lookup: CDR1 DFQATT, CDR2 SNEGSKA (reference sequence). The CDR3 contains 13 residues. After removal of 7 bases from V and 3 bases from J, the junction contained 6 bases not matched to a gene. In DNA form, the CDR3 reads TGCAGTGTAGGCAGGGGGCAAACAGATACGCAGTATTTT. Its protein is CSVGRGQTDTQYF.

Details on this clonotype: This beta chain is off target for a library built for alpha chains, so its abundance means little. The gene calls are TRBV3-1 and TRBJ2-2; D unresolved. Germline assignment: CDR1 LGHDT and CDR2 YNNKEL (reference sequence). Deletions cut 0 bases from V and 4 bases from J, with 6 bases between. CDR3 size: 14 residues. This CDR3 is CASSQDRSTGELFF. In DNA form, the CDR3 reads TGTGCCAGCAGCCAAGATCGGAGCACCGGGGAGCTGTTTTTT.

Notes on this clonotype: This beta chain came through as a stray read in a library set up for alpha chains, and its size says little. The chain couples TRBV7-3 to TRBJ2-1; 7 bases are shared with TRBD2. CDR3 length equals 14 residues. The V gene end was trimmed by 5 bases and the J gene end by 5 bases; junction bases not matched to a gene: 6. In germline, CDR1 is SGHTA, CDR2 FQGTGA. This chain's CDR3 is CASSITLANNEQFF. CDR3 sequence (DNA): TGTGCCAGCAGCATTACACTAGCGAACAATGAGCAGTTCTTC. Together with reference TRBV7-3 and TRBJ2-1, the CDR3 gives the full variable domain: GAGVSQTPSNKVTEKGKYVELRCDPISGHTALYWYRQSLGQGPEFLIYFQGTGAADDSGLPNDRFFAVRPEGSVSTLKIQRTERGDSAVYLCASSITLANNEQFFGPGTRLTVL.

Notes on this clonotype: This beta chain is an off-target read within a library intended for alpha chains, so its frequency means little. The chain joins TRBV5-4 to TRBJ2-7; TRBD2 might be the D (5 bases). CDR1 SGHNT and CDR2 YYREEE come from the germline V gene (reference sequence). CDR3 length: 11 residues. Trimming took off 0 bases at V and 7 bases at J, with 5 bases between the two ends. CDR3 sequence reads: CASSLAGEQYV. The CDR3 nucleotides read TGTGCCAGCAGCTTGGCGGGGGAGCAGTACGTC.

A note on this clonotype: At one boundary the junction diverges from the germline segment, which might be a read error. This beta chain is a stray read from a library made for alpha chains; its abundance is not meaningful. CDR3 coding DNA: TGTGCCAGCAGCCAAGATCAAGTGACCCAGTACTTC. Its translation: CASSQDQVTQYF. The V and J genes are TRBV3-1 and TRBJ2-5, with D unresolved. Germline assignment: CDR1 LGHDT and CDR2 YNNKEL (reference sequence). The CDR3 runs 12 residues.

Worth noting for this clonotype: Since it is a stray read in a library aimed at alpha chains, this beta chain has a size that is not meaningful. V and J are TRBV11-2 and TRBJ2-3; 16 bases align to TRBD2. Trimming cost V 5 bases and J 3 bases; bases outside gene matches: 5. Germline assignment: CDR1 SGHAT and CDR2 FQNNGV. The CDR3 is made up of 17 amino acids. For the CDR3, the DNA is TGTGCCAGCAGCCCCCCGGGACTAGCGGGGGGGACAGATACGCAGTATTTT. Its protein product is CASSPPGLAGGTDTQYF. The complete variable domain, with remaining parts taken from reference TRBV11-2 and TRBJ2-3, reads EAGVAQSPRYKIIEKRQSVAFWCNPISGHATLYWYQQILGQGPKLLIQFQNNGVVDDSQLPKDRFSAERLKGVDSTLKIQPAKLEDSAVYLCASSPPGLAGGTDTQYFGPGTRLTVL.

This clonotype has just a few counts. Within a library made for alpha chains, this beta chain is off target, and its count is uninformative. V and J are TRBV7-9 and TRBJ2-3, with D perhaps matching TRBD2 (6 bases). The germline CDR1 and CDR2 sequences are SEHNR and FQNEAQ (reference sequence). Trimming took off 4 bases at V and 1 base at J, with 15 bases between the two ends. There are 16 residues in the CDR3. The CDR3 DNA follows: TGTGCCAGCAGCTCCCCGGGTAGCGGAGGCACAGATACGCAGTATTTT. Its protein product is CASSSPGSGGTDTQYF.

As to this clonotype: This beta chain is a stray sequence in a library constructed for alpha chains; its clone size is not meaningful. J is TRBJ2-5 and V is TRBV28; tentatively, D is TRBD1 (6 bases). Germline V gene sequence: CDR1 MDHEN, CDR2 SYDVKM. The CDR3 sequence is 14 residues long. V lost 6 bases to trimming and J lost 3 bases, with 14 bases between them. The CDR3 DNA follows: TGTGCCAGCAGGATCGCCGGGACAAAAGAGACCCAGTACTTC. Its protein is CASRIAGTKETQYF.

As to this clonotype: This beta chain was picked up by a library intended for alpha chains and is off target, so its count carries little meaning. V usage is TRBV29-1 and J usage is TRBJ2-1, with D perhaps matching TRBD2 (5 bases). V was trimmed by 6 bases and J by 12 bases, leaving 9 bases between them. The germline V gene has CDR1 SQVTM and CDR2 ANQGSEA. This CDR3 is 9 amino acids long. Here the CDR3 reads CSVDEGQFF. DNA for the CDR3: TGCAGCGTAGACGAGGGGCAGTTCTTC.

As concerns this clonotype: This beta chain is an unintended read in a library built for alpha chains; its size means little. The CDR3 protein is CASSFRTEWGDQETQYF. The CDR3 region has the DNA TGTGCCAGCAGCTTCCGGACGGAGTGGGGGGACCAAGAGACCCAGTACTTC. The V and J genes are TRBV5-5 and TRBJ2-5, with a possible D match to TRBD2 (6 bases). The germline V gene has CDR1 SGHKS and CDR2 YYEKEE (reference sequence). The V gene lost 2 bases and the J gene lost 0 bases, with 17 bases spanning the gap. The CDR3 length is 17 residues.

About this clonotype itself: Little can be read into the size of this beta chain, an off-target read in a library designed for alpha chains. This rearrangement joins TRBV20-1 to TRBJ1-4, with D hard to call. The CDR3 has 13 amino acids. CDR1 DFQATT and CDR2 SNEGSKA come from the germline V gene (reference sequence). V gave up 7 bases and J gave up 7 bases, with 16 bases separating them. This CDR3 is CSVPRAGSEKLFF. The CDR3 DNA reads TGCAGTGTGCCGAGGGCGGGGAGTGAAAAACTGTTTTTT.

About this clonotype itself: The library was designed around alpha chains, so this beta chain is a stray read whose abundance carries little weight. CDR3 residues: CASSVVLGETQYF. For the CDR3, the DNA is TGTGCCAGCAGCGTAGTTCTTGGAGAGACCCAGTACTTC. The chain employs TRBV9 and TRBJ2-5; D gene ambiguous. In germline, CDR1 is SGDLS, CDR2 YYNGEE. The CDR3 extends over 13 amino acids. The germline V and J ends were trimmed by 0 bases and 4 bases, with 7 bases remaining between them.

Note on this clonotype: A library made for alpha chains picked up this beta chain off target, so its size means little. The V and J genes are TRBV5-1 and TRBJ2-2, with D perhaps matching TRBD2 (5 bases). Germline CDR1 reads SGHRS; CDR2 reads YFSETQ. Trimming shortened V by 4 bases and J by 3 bases, and 10 bases separated the two germline ends. The CDR3 totals 14 residues. The CDR3 sequence: CASSLTGDTGELFF. The DNA of the CDR3 is TGCGCCAGCAGCCTGACCGGGGACACCGGGGAGCTGTTTTTT.